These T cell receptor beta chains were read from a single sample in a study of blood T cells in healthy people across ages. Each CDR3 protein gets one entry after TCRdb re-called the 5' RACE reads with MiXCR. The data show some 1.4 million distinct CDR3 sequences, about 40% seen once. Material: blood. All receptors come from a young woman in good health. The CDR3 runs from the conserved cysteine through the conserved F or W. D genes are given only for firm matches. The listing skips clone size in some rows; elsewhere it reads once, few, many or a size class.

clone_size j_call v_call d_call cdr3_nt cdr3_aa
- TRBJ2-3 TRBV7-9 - TGTGCCAGCAGCTCCCCCGAGGGCACAGATACGCAGTATTTT CASSSPEGTDTQYF
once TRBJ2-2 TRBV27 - TGTGCCAGCAGTTTAGAAGTATGGGCCGGGGAGCTGTTTTTT CASSLEVWAGELFF
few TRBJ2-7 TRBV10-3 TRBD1 TGTGCCATCAGTGAGTCATCGGGGACAGGTAGGGAAAGCCGCCACGAGCAGTACTTC CAISESSGTGRESRHEQYF
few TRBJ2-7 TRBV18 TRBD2 TGTGCCAGCTCACCAGGGCTAGCGGGAAACGAGCAGTACTTC CASSPGLAGNEQYF
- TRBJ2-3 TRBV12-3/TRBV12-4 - TGTGCCAGCAGCCTGGTGGGTGGTTTCACAGATACGCAGTATTTT CASSLVGGFTDTQYF
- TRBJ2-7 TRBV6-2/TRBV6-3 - TGTGCCAGCAGTGACGACCGGGACTCCCAGTACTTC CASSDDRDSQYF
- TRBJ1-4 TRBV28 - TGTGCCAGCAGGGGGCCCGAAAAACTGTTTTTT CASRGPEKLFF
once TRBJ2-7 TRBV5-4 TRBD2 TGTGCCAGCAGCTTCGGACTAGCGGCCACCTACGAGCAGTACTTC CASSFGLAATYEQYF
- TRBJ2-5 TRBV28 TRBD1 TGTGCCAGCAGTTCCCTACCCGGACAGGGTAAAGAGACCCAGTACTTC CASSSLPGQGKETQYF
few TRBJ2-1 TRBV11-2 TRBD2 TGTGCCAGCAGCTTACAGAGCGGGGATGAGCAGTTCTTC CASSLQSGDEQFF
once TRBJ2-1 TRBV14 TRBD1 TGTGCCAGCAGCCTATGGCTGGGACAGGGGGACAATGAGCAGTTCTTC CASSLWLGQGDNEQFF
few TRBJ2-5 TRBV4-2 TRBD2 TGTGCCAGCAGCCAAGACTCTTTCCGGACTAGCGGGGGAGGCCAAGAGACCCAGTACTTC CASSQDSFRTSGGGQETQYF
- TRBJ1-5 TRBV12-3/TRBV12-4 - TGTGCCAGCACCAAAAGGTCGGGTCAGCCCCAGCATTTT CASTKRSGQPQHF
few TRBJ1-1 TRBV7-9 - TGTGCCAGCAACACACCGGGCTCCGAGGTAGCTTTCTTT CASNTPGSEVAFF
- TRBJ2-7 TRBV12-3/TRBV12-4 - TGTGCCAGCAGTTTAGCGCTCAGGAGTTTCAATTACGAGCAGTACTTC CASSLALRSFNYEQYF
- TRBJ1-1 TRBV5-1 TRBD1 TGCGCCAGCAGCCACGGACAGGGCGAAGCTTTCTTT CASSHGQGEAFF
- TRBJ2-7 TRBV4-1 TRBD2 TGCGCCAGCGGCCTGGGACTAGCGGGAGGGTACGAGCAGTACTTC CASGLGLAGGYEQYF
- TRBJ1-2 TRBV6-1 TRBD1 TGTGCCAGCAGTGAAGGGACAGGGAGGAGCTACACCTTC CASSEGTGRSYTF
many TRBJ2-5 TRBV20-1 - TGCAGTGCTAGTGCTAGCCAAGAGACCCAGTACTTC CSASASQETQYF
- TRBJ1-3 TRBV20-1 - TGCAGTGCTAGGACAGGATCCTCTGGAAACACCATATATTTT CSARTGSSGNTIYF
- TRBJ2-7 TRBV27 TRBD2 TGTGCCAGCAGTTTGCGGGAGCCCGTGAATCAATACGAGCAGTACTTC CASSLREPVNQYEQYF
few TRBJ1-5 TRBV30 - TGTGCCTGGAGTGTGGGGGGCAATCAGCCCCAGCATTTT CAWSVGGNQPQHF
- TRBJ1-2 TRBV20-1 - TGCAGTGCTAGTGGGGGGGCCGGTGGCTACACCTTC CSASGGAGGYTF
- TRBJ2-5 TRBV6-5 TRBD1 TGTGCCAGCAGTCCAGGGGGACACCTAAAAGAGACCCAGTACTTC CASSPGGHLKETQYF
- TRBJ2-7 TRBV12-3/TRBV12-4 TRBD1 TGTGCCAGCAGACTTCGGGACAGTGCCTACGAGCGGTACTTC CASRLRDSAYERYF
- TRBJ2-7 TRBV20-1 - TGCAGTGCTAGAGATTTGGCACCCGTCACCTACGAGCAGTACTTC CSARDLAPVTYEQYF
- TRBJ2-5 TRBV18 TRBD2 TGTGCCAGCTCAGCCGGGACTACCAGTCGAGAGACCCAGTACTTC CASSAGTTSRETQYF
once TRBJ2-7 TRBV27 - TGTGCCAGCAGCCGGACATTTTACGAGCAGTACTTC CASSRTFYEQYF
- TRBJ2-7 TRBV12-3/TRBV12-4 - TGTGCCAGCAGTCAACAGATATACGAGCAGTACTTC CASSQQIYEQYF
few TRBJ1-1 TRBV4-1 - TGCGCCAGCAGCCAACCCCCCATTCTAGGCCCTAAAAGGCTGAACACTGAAGCTTTCTTT CASSQPPILGPKRLNTEAFF
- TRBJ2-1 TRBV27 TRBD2 TGTGCCAGCAGTTTCTCGCCGGGACTATACAATGAGCAGTTCTTC CASSFSPGLYNEQFF
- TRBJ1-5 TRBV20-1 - TGCAGTGCTAGAGCAGGAGGTGGTGGGTCCAATCAGCCCCAGCATTTT CSARAGGGGSNQPQHF
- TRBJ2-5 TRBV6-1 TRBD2 TGTGCCAGCAGTGAAAGTGGTAGCGGGGCTGATGAGCAGTACTTC CASSESGSGADEQYF
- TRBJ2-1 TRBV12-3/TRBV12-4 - TGTGCCAGCAGTCCGCAATCCGCTGAGCAGTTCTTC CASSPQSAEQFF
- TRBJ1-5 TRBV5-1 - TGCGCCAGCAGCTTGGCCCCGATAGGGACGGACAATCAGCCCCAGCATTTT CASSLAPIGTDNQPQHF
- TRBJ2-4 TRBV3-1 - TGTGCCAGCAGCCAAGATCGTAGGCGGGGCCTTTCCATTCAGTACTTC CASSQDRRRGLSIQYF
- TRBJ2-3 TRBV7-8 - TGTGCCAGCAGCTTTCGGTGGGACTCAATTTTGGGCACAGATACGCAGTATTTT CASSFRWDSILGTDTQYF
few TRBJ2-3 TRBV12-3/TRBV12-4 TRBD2 TGTGCCAGCAGTTTAGGGACTAGCAGGTCTCCAGATACGCAGTATTTT CASSLGTSRSPDTQYF
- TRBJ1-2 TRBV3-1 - TGTGCCAGCAGCCAACGGGGGGCGGGGGCGCTTAACTATGGCTACACCTTC CASSQRGAGALNYGYTF
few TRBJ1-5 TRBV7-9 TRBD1 TGTGCCAGCAGCTCCACAGGGGCCCTTAGCAATCAGCCCCAGCATTTT CASSSTGALSNQPQHF